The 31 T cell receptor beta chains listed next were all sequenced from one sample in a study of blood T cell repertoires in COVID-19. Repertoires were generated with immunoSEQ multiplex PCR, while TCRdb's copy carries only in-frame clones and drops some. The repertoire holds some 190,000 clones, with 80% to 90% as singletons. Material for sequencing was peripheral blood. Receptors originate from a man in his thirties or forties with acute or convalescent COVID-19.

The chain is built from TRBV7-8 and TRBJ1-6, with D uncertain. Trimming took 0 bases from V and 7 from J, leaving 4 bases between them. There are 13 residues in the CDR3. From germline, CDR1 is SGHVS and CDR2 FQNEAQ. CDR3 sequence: CASSLASNSPLHF. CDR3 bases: TGTGCCAGCAGCTTAGCTTCGAATTCACCCCTCCACTTT.

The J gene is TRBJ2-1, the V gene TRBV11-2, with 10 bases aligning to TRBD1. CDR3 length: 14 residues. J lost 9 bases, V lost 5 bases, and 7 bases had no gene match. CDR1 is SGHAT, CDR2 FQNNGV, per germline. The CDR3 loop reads CASSLGQGGLEQFF. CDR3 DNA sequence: TGTGCCAGCAGCCTAGGACAGGGGGGTCTTGAGCAGTTCTTC.

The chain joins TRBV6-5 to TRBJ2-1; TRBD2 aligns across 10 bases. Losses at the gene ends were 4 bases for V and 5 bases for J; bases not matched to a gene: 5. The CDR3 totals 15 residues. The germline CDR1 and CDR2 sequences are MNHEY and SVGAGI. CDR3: CASSLSGGAHNEQFF. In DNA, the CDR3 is TGTGCCAGCAGTTTGAGCGGGGGGGCTCACAATGAGCAGTTCTTC.

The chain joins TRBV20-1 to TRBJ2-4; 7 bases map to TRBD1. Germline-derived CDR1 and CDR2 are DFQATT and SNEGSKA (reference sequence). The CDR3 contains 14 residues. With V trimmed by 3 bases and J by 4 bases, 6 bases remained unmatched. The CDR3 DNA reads TGCAGTGCTAGTTTGGTACAGGGGAAAAACATTCAGTACTTC. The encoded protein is CSASLVQGKNIQYF.

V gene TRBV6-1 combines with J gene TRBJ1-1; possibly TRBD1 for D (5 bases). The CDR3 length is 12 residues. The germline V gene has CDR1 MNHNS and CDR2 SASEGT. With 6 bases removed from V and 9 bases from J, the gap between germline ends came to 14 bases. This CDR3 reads CASRAGEGQAFF. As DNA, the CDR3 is TGTGCCAGCAGAGCGGGGGAGGGACAAGCTTTCTTT.

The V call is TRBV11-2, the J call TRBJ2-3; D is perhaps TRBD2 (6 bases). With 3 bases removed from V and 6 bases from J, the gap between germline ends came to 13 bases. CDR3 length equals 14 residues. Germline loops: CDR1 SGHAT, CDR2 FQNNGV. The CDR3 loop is CASSFQAREDTQYF. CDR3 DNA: TGTGCCAGCAGCTTTCAGGCTCGGGAGGATACGCAGTATTTT.

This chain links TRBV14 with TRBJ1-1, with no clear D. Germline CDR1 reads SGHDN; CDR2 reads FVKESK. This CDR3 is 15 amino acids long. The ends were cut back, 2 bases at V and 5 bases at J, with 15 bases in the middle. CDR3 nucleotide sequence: TGTGCCAGCAGCCAACGGTGGTCGGGAAATACTGAAGCTTTCTTT. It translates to CASSQRWSGNTEAFF. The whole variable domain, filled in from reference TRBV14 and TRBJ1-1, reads EAGVTQFPSHSVIEKGQTVTLRCDPISGHDNLYWYRRVMGKEIKFLLHFVKESKQDESGMPNNRFLAERTGGTYSTLKVQPAELEDSGVYFCASSQRWSGNTEAFFGQGTRLTVV.

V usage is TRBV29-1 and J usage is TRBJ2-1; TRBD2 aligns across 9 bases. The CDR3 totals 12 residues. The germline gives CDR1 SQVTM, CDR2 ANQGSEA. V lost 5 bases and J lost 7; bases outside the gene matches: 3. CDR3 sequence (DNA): TGCAGCGTTAGCCTAGCGGGGAATGAGCAGTTCTTC. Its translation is CSVSLAGNEQFF.

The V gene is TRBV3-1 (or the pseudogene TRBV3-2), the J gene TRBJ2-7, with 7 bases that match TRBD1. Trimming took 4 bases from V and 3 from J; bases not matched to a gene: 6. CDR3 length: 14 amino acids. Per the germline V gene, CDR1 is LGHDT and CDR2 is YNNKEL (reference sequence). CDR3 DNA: TGTGCCAGCAGCCCCGACAGGGATATCTACGAGCAGTACTTC. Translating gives CASSPDRDIYEQYF.

The DNA of the CDR3 is TGTGCCATCAGTGACCCGACAGGGCCAGACGAGCAGTACTTC. Protein: CAISDPTGPDEQYF. The chain has TRBV10-3 and TRBJ2-7; 7 bases line up with TRBD1. Germline V gene data show CDR1 as ENHRY and CDR2 as SYGVKD. The CDR3 is 14 residues long. Trimming cost V 3 bases and J 5 bases; bases outside gene matches: 7.

CDR3: CASSPQGFKATGELFF. The CDR3 bases are TGTGCCAGCTCACCGCAGGGATTCAAAGCCACCGGGGAGCTGTTTTTT. The V and J genes are TRBV18 and TRBJ2-2, with D perhaps matching TRBD1 (5 bases). The CDR3 consists of 16 residues. The germline gives CDR1 KGHSH, CDR2 LQKENI. With 3 bases removed from V and 4 bases from J, the gap between germline ends came to 15 bases.

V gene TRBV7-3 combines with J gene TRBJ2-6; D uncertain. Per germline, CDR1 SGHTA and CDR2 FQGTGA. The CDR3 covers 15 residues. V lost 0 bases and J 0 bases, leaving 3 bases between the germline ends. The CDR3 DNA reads TGTGCCAGCAGCTTAACGAGCTCTGGGGCCAACGTCCTGACTTTC. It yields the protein CASSLTSSGANVLTF.

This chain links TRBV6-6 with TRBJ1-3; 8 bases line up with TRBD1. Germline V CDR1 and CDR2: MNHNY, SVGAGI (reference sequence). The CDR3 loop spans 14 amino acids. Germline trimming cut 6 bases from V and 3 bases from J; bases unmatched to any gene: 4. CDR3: CASRWTGRGNTIYF. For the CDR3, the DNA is TGTGCCAGCAGATGGACAGGGCGTGGAAACACCATATATTTT.

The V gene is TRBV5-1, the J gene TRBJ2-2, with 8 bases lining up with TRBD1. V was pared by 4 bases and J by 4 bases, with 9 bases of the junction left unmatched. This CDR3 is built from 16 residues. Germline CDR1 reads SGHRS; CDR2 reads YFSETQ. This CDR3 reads CASSPDRVGITGELFF. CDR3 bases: TGCGCCAGCAGCCCGGACAGGGTGGGGATCACCGGGGAGCTGTTTTTT.

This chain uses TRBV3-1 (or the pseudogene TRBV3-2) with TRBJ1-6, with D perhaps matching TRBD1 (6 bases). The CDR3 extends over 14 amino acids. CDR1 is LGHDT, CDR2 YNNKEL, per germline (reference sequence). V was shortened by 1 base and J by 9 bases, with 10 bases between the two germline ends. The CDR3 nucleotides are TGTGCCAGCAGCCAAGGGGGGCATTTTTCACCCCTCCACTTT. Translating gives CASSQGGHFSPLHF.

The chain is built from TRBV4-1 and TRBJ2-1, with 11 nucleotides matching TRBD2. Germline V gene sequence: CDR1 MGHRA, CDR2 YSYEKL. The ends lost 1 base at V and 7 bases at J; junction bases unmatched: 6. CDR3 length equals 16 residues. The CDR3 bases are TGCGCCAGCAGCCAAGGGATAACTAGCGGGAGTAATGAGCAGTTCTTC. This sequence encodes CASSQGITSGSNEQFF.

CDR3 protein: CASSYSPGYGYTF. The CDR3 nucleotides are TGTGCCAGCAGTTACTCGCCAGGGTATGGCTACACCTTC. The V and J genes are TRBV6-5 and TRBJ1-2; maybe TRBD1 (5 bases). The ends were cut back, 0 bases at V and 5 bases at J, with 7 bases in the middle. This CDR3 region has 13 residues. Germline loops: CDR1 MNHEY, CDR2 SVGAGI.

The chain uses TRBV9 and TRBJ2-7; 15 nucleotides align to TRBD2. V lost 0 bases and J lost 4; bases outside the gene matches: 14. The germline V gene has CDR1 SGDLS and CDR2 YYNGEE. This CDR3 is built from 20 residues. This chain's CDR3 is CASSVGSGTSGGIIGYEQYF. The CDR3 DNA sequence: TGTGCCAGCAGCGTAGGCTCCGGGACTAGCGGGGGGATTATTGGTTACGAGCAGTACTTC.

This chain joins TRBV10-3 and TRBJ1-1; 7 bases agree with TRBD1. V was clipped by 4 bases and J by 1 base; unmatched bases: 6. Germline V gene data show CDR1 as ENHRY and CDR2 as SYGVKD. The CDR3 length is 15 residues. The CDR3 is CAISAEGTANTEAFF. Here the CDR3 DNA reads TGTGCCATCAGTGCGGAAGGGACAGCGAACACTGAAGCTTTCTTT.

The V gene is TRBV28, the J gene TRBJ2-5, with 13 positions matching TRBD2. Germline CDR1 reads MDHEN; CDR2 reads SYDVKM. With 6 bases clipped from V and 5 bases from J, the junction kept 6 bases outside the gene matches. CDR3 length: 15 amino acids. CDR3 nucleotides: TGTGCCAGCAGAACTAGCGGGAGGGCCAGGGAGACCCAGTACTTC. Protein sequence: CASRTSGRARETQYF.

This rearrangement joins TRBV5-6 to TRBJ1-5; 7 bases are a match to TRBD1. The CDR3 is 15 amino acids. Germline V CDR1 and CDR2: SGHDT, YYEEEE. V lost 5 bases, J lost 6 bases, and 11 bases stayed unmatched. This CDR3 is CASRQDREGFQPQHF. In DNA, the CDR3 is TGTGCCAGCAGACAAGACAGGGAAGGATTTCAGCCCCAGCATTTT.

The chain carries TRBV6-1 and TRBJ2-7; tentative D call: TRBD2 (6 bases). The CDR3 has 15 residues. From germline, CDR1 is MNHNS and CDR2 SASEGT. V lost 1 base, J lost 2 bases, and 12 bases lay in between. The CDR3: CASSEEGAGPYEQYF. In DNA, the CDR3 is TGTGCCAGCAGTGAAGAGGGAGCGGGCCCCTACGAGCAGTACTTC.

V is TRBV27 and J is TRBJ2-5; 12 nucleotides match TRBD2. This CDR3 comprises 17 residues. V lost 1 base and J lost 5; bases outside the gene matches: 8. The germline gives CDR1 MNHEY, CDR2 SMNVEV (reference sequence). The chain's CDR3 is CASSLWGRTSGRETQYF. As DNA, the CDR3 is TGTGCCAGCAGTTTATGGGGGCGAACTAGCGGGAGGGAGACCCAGTACTTC.

This CDR3 reads CASSPDPGQNKETQYF. The CDR3, as DNA: TGTGCCAGCAGTCCTGATCCGGGACAGAACAAAGAGACCCAGTACTTC. The chain joins TRBV27 to TRBJ2-5; 7 positions match TRBD1. The CDR3 spans 16 residues. Germline loops: CDR1 MNHEY, CDR2 SMNVEV (reference sequence). After removal of 5 bases from V and 3 bases from J, the junction contained 12 bases not matched to a gene.

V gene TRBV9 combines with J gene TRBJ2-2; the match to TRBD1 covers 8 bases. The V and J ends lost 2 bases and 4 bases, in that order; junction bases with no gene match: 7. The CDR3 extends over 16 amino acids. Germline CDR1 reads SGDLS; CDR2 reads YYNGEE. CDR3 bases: TGTGCCAGCAGCGTTGGGACAGGACCTTCCACCGGGGAGCTGTTTTTT. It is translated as CASSVGTGPSTGELFF.

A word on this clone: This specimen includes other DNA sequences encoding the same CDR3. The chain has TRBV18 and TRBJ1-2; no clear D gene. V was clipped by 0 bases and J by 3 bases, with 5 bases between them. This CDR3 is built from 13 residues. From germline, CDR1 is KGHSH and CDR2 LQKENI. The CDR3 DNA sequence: TGTGCCAGCTCACCACCGAGCGACTATGGCTACACCTTC. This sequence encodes CASSPPSDYGYTF.

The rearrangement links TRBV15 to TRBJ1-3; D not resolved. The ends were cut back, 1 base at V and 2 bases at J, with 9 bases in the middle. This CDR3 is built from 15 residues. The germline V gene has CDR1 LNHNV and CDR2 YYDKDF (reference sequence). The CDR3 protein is CATSRGPAAGNTIYF. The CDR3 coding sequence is TGTGCCACCAGCAGAGGGCCCGCAGCTGGAAACACCATATATTTT.

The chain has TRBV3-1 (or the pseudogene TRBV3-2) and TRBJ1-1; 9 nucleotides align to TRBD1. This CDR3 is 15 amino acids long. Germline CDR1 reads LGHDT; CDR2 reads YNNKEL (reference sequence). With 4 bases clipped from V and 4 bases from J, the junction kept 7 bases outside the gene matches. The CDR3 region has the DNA TGTGCCAGCAGCCCTGGGACAGGGAAGGCCACTGAAGCTTTCTTT. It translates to CASSPGTGKATEAFF.

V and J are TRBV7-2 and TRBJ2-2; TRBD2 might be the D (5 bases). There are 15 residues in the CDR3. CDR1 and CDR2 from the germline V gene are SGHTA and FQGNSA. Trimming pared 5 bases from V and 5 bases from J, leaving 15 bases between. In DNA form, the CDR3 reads TGTGCCAGCAGCCCCGGACTCCTCAGGACCGGGGAGCTGTTTTTT. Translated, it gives CASSPGLLRTGELFF. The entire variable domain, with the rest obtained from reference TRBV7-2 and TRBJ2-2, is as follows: GAGVSQSPSNKVTEKGKDVELRCDPISGHTALYWYRQSLGQGLEFLIYFQGNSAPDKSGLPSDRFSAERTGGSVSTLTIQRTQQEDSAVYLCASSPGLLRTGELFFGEGSRLTVL.

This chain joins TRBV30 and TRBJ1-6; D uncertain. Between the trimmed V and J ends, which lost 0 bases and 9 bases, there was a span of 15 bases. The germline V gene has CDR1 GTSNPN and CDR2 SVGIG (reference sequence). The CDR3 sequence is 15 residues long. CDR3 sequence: CAWSVLGPRGSPLHF. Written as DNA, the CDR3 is TGTGCCTGGAGTGTACTAGGGCCCAGAGGTTCACCCCTCCACTTT.

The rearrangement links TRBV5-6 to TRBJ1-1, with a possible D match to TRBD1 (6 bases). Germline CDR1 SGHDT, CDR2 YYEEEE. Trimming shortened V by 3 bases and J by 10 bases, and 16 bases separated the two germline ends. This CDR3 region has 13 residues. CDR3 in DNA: TGTGCCAGCAGCTCGGGGGGCCAGGGAGTAGCTTTCTTT. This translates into CASSSGGQGVAFF. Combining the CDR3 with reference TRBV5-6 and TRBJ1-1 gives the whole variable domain DAGVTQSPTHLIKTRGQQVTLRCSPKSGHDTVSWYQQALGQGPQFIFQYYEEEERQRGNFPDRFSGHQFPNYSSELNVNALLLGDSALYLCASSSGGQGVAFFGQGTRLTVV.